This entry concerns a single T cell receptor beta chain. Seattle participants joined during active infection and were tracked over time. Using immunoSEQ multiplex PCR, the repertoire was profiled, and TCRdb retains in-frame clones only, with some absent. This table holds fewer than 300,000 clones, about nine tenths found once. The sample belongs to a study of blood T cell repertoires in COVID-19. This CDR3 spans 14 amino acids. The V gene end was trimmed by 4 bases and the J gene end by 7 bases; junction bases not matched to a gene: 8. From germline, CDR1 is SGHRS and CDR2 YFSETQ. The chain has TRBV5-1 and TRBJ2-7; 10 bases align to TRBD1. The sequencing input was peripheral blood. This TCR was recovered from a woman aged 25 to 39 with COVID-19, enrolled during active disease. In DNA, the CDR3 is TGCGCCAGCAGCCAGGGACAGGGGCTCAAAGAGCAGTACTTC. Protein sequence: CASSQGQGLKEQYF.